This T cell receptor beta chain was captured by sequencing in a study of T cell clonality in common variable immunodeficiency. Study-wide results and limits: Reportedly, TCR beta sequences from common variable immunodeficiency showed fewer deletions and N-nucleotide insertions.

This CDR3 spans 13 amino acids. Germline trimming cut 5 bases from V and 5 bases from J; bases unmatched to any gene: 5. Germline CDR1 SGHVS, CDR2 FNYEAQ. Of CVID subjects, under 17 were female and approximately 30 male, mean age approximately 40. Assay: immunoSEQ multiplex PCR; the TCRdb copy retains only in-frame clones and omits some. The record shows 25,000 to 30,000 clones for this sample, with no singletons present. This clone was seen a few times. What it binds is unknown. The CDR3 is cut off 3 residues early in the read; its end comes from the germline J gene. At the DNA level, this CDR3 is encoded by other sequences in the same sample as well.

What was sequenced was peripheral blood mononuclear cells. The TCR was taken from a human donor with common variable immunodeficiency. The gene calls are TRBV7-6 and TRBJ2-5; TRBD1 aligns across 7 bases. This CDR3 reads CASSPHRGETQYF. The CDR3 DNA, read in part, is TGTGCCAGCAGCCCGCACAGGGGTGAGACC.